Listed below are T cell receptor beta chains from one sample, sequenced in a study of T-cell reconstitution after alpha-beta-depleted transplantation in children. From the PCR reads, TCRdb called clonotypes with MiXCR, one entry per CDR3 protein. The table includes some 530,000 distinct CDR3 sequences, under 15% detected once. Sequences were derived from PBMCs from the stem cell graft donor, sampled from the stem cell graft. Receptors were obtained from a human donor who donated a stem cell graft to a child with combined immunodeficiency. The CDR3 runs from the conserved cysteine through the conserved F or W. D genes are given only for firm matches. Clone size is given for some rows only: seen once, a few or many times, or a class if the clone is expanded.

TRBD2	few	TRBJ2-2	TRBV30	CAWSISLAGAGTGELFF	TGTGCCTGGAGTATCAGCCTAGCGGGAGCTGGCACCGGGGAGCTGTTTTTT
TRBD2	NA	TRBJ2-2	TRBV19	CASRARAVAGKMAGELFF	TGTGCCAGTAGAGCCCGGGCCGTAGCGGGAAAGATGGCCGGGGAGCTGTTTTTT
NA	NA	TRBJ2-7	TRBV27	CASSYGETYEQYF	TGTGCCAGCAGTTACGGGGAGACGTACGAGCAGTACTTC
NA	NA	TRBJ2-7	TRBV5-1	CASSGGAGLGTSYEQYF	TGCGCCAGCAGCGGCGGGGCGGGATTAGGGACGTCCTACGAGCAGTACTTC
NA	NA	TRBJ1-5	TRBV25-1	CASSAELGDQPQHF	TGTGCCAGCAGTGCTGAATTGGGGGATCAGCCCCAGCATTTT
NA	few	TRBJ2-1	TRBV12-3/TRBV12-4	CASSIRRGNEQFF	TGTGCCAGCAGTATACGGCGGGGAAATGAGCAGTTCTTC
NA	few	TRBJ2-5	TRBV7-2	CASSLSPEDQETQYF	TGTGCCAGCAGCTTATCCCCAGAGGACCAAGAGACCCAGTACTTC
NA	NA	TRBJ1-1	TRBV12-3/TRBV12-4	CASSLVRASGYMNTEAFF	TGTGCCAGCAGTTTAGTGAGGGCTTCGGGCTACATGAACACTGAAGCTTTCTTT
NA	many	TRBJ2-4	TRBV11-2	CASNGWGQRKNIQYF	TGTGCCAGCAATGGGTGGGGGCAACGGAAAAACATTCAGTACTTC
TRBD1	NA	TRBJ1-4	TRBV12-3/TRBV12-4	CASSFRTGGTNEKLFF	TGTGCCAGCAGTTTCCGGACAGGGGGAACTAATGAAAAACTGTTTTTT
TRBD2	NA	TRBJ2-3	TRBV5-4	CASRERESTDTQYF	TGTGCCAGCAGAGAGCGGGAGAGCACAGATACGCAGTATTTT
TRBD1	NA	TRBJ1-1	TRBV12-3/TRBV12-4	CASSTGQGGEAFF	TGTGCCAGCAGTACGGGACAGGGAGGTGAAGCTTTCTTT
TRBD2	NA	TRBJ2-1	TRBV4-1	CASSPKAGLADSYNEQFF	TGCGCCAGCAGCCCAAAAGCGGGACTAGCGGACTCCTACAATGAGCAGTTCTTC
NA	many	TRBJ1-1	TRBV21-1	CASSKGAQGSMNTEAFF	TGTGCCAGCAGCAAAGGGGCCCAGGGCTCCATGAACACTGAAGCTTTCTTT
NA	many	TRBJ2-5	TRBV12-3/TRBV12-4	CASSLARRYQETQYF	TGTGCCAGCAGTTTAGCACGACGGTACCAAGAGACCCAGTACTTC
NA	once	TRBJ2-1	TRBV4-1	CASSQDVTRESLSDERFF	TGCGCCAGCAGCCAAGATGTGACGCGGGAATCGCTGAGCGATGAGCGGTTCTTC
NA	NA	TRBJ1-2	TRBV3-1	CASRDSLGSYGYTF	TGTGCCAGTCGGGACTCCCTGGGGAGCTATGGCTACACCTTC
NA	many	TRBJ2-1	TRBV9	CASSASGTIRGEQFF	TGTGCCAGCAGCGCGTCCGGGACAATCAGAGGTGAGCAGTTCTTC
NA	few	TRBJ2-5	TRBV5-1	CASSSTDHTRLQETQYF	TGCGCCAGCAGCTCGACGGACCATACACGTTTACAAGAGACCCAGTACTTC
NA	few	TRBJ2-7	TRBV12-3/TRBV12-4	CASSFSVQPYEQYF	TGTGCCAGCAGTTTTAGTGTACAGCCTTACGAGCAGTACTTC
NA	few	TRBJ2-3	TRBV12-3/TRBV12-4	CASSLEVRRPDTQYF	TGTGCCAGCAGTTTAGAGGTTAGACGTCCAGATACGCAGTATTTT
NA	many	TRBJ2-7	TRBV12-3/TRBV12-4	CASSFGEGDRRQYF	TGTGCCAGCAGTTTCGGTGAGGGGGACCGGCGGCAGTACTTC
TRBD2	NA	TRBJ2-3	TRBV7-2	CASTGGGRSTDTQYF	TGTGCCAGCACCGGGGGGGGCAGGAGCACAGATACGCAGTATTTT
NA	few	TRBJ2-1	TRBV7-8	CASSLSLRDSGYNEQFF	TGTGCCAGCAGCTTATCCCTCAGGGACTCGGGTTACAATGAGCAGTTCTTC
TRBD2	NA	TRBJ2-7	TRBV5-8	CASSYRTSGTRPYEQYF	TGTGCCAGCAGCTACAGAACCTCCGGGACTAGACCCTACGAGCAGTACTTC
TRBD2	NA	TRBJ2-3	TRBV6-5	CASSYSLGLATDTQYF	TGTGCCAGCAGTTACTCGTTGGGACTAGCCACAGATACGCAGTATTTT
TRBD2	few	TRBJ2-5	TRBV3-1	CASSQDLGTSGGQETQYF	TGTGCCAGCAGCCAAGATCTCGGGACTAGCGGGGGCCAAGAGACCCAGTACTTC
TRBD2	NA	TRBJ2-1	TRBV6-1	CAIHDGGRVFEQIF	TGTGCCATCCACGACGGGGGGAGGGTATTTGAGCAGATCTTC
NA	NA	TRBJ1-1	TRBV12-3/TRBV12-4	CASSLSGGVNTEAFF	TGTGCCAGCAGTTTATCGGGGGGCGTGAACACTGAAGCTTTCTTT
TRBD2	many	TRBJ2-4	TRBV7-3	CASSPGGGGKNIQYF	TGTGCCAGCAGCCCCGGTGGGGGGGGCAAAAACATTCAGTACTTC
TRBD2	many	TRBJ2-3	TRBV12-3/TRBV12-4	CASRELAGVLDTQYF	TGTGCCAGCAGGGAACTAGCGGGAGTTCTAGATACGCAGTATTTT
TRBD2	NA	TRBJ2-1	TRBV12-3/TRBV12-4	CASSLRRLAGNEQFF	TGTGCCAGCAGTTTAAGGCGACTAGCGGGGAATGAGCAGTTCTTC
NA	NA	TRBJ2-7	TRBV19	CASSIDIGQLYEQYF	TGTGCCAGTAGTATAGATATAGGACAGCTCTACGAGCAGTACTTC